These T cell receptor beta chains were read from a single sample in a study of radiotherapy plus CTLA-4 blockade in lung cancer. TCRdb's copy holds only in-frame clones and misses some; the assay was immunoSEQ multiplex PCR. This table holds some 35,000 clones, more than 70% found once. The specimen comprised peripheral blood, sampled from a patient treated with radiotherapy plus ipilimumab. These TCRs come from a human donor with non-small cell lung cancer who had stable disease on radiotherapy plus ipilimumab. The CDR3 runs from the conserved cysteine through the conserved F or W. Each record gives: V gene, clone size, D gene, J gene, CDR3 protein, CDR3 DNA. D genes are given only for firm matches. A row's size may be missing; if present it is once, few, many or a size class.

>TRBV30|-|TRBD1|TRBJ2-7
CAWTYQGVPSYEQYF
TGTGCCTGGACTTACCAGGGGGTGCCGTCCTACGAGCAGTACTTC
>TRBV13|-|TRBD1|TRBJ2-7
CASSSDRGYEQYF
TGTGCCAGCAGCTCGGACAGGGGCTACGAGCAGTACTTC
>TRBV19|-|TRBD1|TRBJ2-1
CASSIYRGLYNEQFF
TGTGCCAGTAGTATTTACAGGGGGCTATACAATGAGCAGTTCTTC
>TRBV27|-|TRBD1|TRBJ2-2
CASTPRQGVNTGELFF
TGTGCCAGCACCCCCCGACAGGGTGTGAACACCGGGGAGCTGTTTTTT
>TRBV11-3|-|TRBD2|TRBJ2-7
CASSHQGLAGWGEQYF
TGTGCCAGCAGCCACCAGGGACTAGCGGGATGGGGCGAGCAGTACTTC
>TRBV18|-|-|TRBJ2-3
CASSPKIIDSSTDTQYF
TGTGCCAGCTCACCTAAAATCATAGACTCTAGCACAGATACGCAGTATTTT
>TRBV7-9|-|-|TRBJ1-6
CASSLEGGNSPLHF
TGTGCCAGCAGCTTAGAGGGAGGCAATTCACCCCTCCACTTT
>TRBV6-1|-|-|TRBJ2-3
CASSGRTSTDTQYF
TGTGCCAGCAGTGGGCGGACTAGCACAGATACGCAGTATTTT
>TRBV6-1|-|-|TRBJ2-1
CASSSYPTNEQFF
TGTGCCAGCAGCTCCTATCCCACCAATGAGCAGTTCTTC
>TRBV27|-|-|TRBJ2-7
CASSLQGGGNEQYF
TGTGCCAGCAGTTTACAAGGGGGCGGGAACGAGCAGTACTTC
>TRBV7-8|-|-|TRBJ2-3
CASSYGRGTSTDTQYF
TGTGCCAGCAGCTACGGCAGGGGTACTAGCACAGATACGCAGTATTTT
>TRBV2|-|-|TRBJ1-1
CASPQFLRTEAFF
TGTGCCAGCCCGCAGTTCCTGAGGACTGAAGCTTTCTTT
>TRBV19|-|TRBD2|TRBJ2-2
CASIGLAANTGELFF
TGTGCCAGTATTGGACTAGCGGCGAACACCGGGGAGCTGTTTTTT
>TRBV5-1|-|TRBD1|TRBJ2-3
CASSYTQGQITDTQYF
TGCGCCAGCAGCTACACACAGGGACAGATCACAGATACGCAGTATTTT
>TRBV7-3|-|TRBD2|TRBJ2-1
CASSLGGGGSYNEQFF
TGTGCCAGCAGCTTAGGGGGGGGTGGCTCCTACAATGAGCAGTTCTTC
>TRBV18|-|-|TRBJ1-2
CASSPKTNPSNYGYTF
TGTGCCAGCTCACCAAAAACAAATCCTTCTAACTATGGCTACACCTTC
>TRBV5-6|-|TRBD1|TRBJ1-2
CASSLSRQGYGYTF
TGTGCCAGCAGCTTGTCCCGACAGGGGTACGGCTACACCTTC
>TRBV15|-|-|TRBJ2-5
CATSRDQQAQETQYF
TGTGCCACCAGCAGAGATCAGCAGGCTCAAGAGACCCAGTACTTC
>TRBV18|-|-|TRBJ2-1
CASSLDSYNEQFF
TGTGCCAGCTCACTGGACTCATACAATGAGCAGTTCTTC
>TRBV5-5|-|-|TRBJ2-1
CASSNVWEFGSSYNEQFF
TGTGCCAGCAGCAACGTCTGGGAGTTCGGGAGCTCCTACAATGAGCAGTTCTTC
>TRBV9|-|-|TRBJ1-5
CASRRGRTNQPQHF
TGTGCCTCCCGTAGGGGCAGGACCAATCAGCCCCAGCATTTT
>TRBV30|-|TRBD1|TRBJ1-6
CAWSVGQGNSPLHF
TGTGCCTGGAGCGTCGGACAGGGGAATTCACCCCTCCACTTT
>TRBV7-2|-|-|TRBJ2-1
CASSPPEGRPSYNEQFF
TGTGCCAGCAGCCCGCCCGAAGGGAGGCCCTCCTACAATGAGCAGTTCTTC
>TRBV5-1|-|TRBD1|TRBJ2-7
CASSPGQGETEQYF
TGCGCCAGCAGCCCGGGACAGGGGGAAACAGAGCAGTACTTC
>TRBV18|-|TRBD1|TRBJ2-7
CASSPGQDSYEQYF
TGTGCCAGCTCACCGGGACAGGACTCCTACGAGCAGTACTTC
>TRBV6-6|few|-|TRBJ2-1
CASSYSLNEQFF
TGTGCCAGCAGTTACTCGTTAAATGAGCAGTTCTTC
>TRBV2|once|TRBD1|TRBJ1-5
CASSSDREYAQPQHF
TGTGCCAGCAGCTCGGACAGGGAGTACGCTCAGCCCCAGCATTTT
>TRBV14|-|TRBD1|TRBJ2-1
CASSLGTGGFNEQFF
TGTGCCAGCAGCCTCGGGACAGGGGGGTTCAATGAGCAGTTCTTC
>TRBV28|-|-|TRBJ2-3
CASSFSRAYPGENTQYF
TGTGCCAGCAGTTTCTCCAGGGCTTATCCGGGAGAAAATACGCAGTATTTT
>TRBV4-2|-|TRBD1|TRBJ1-2
CASSQDQNDRGGRNYGYTF
TGTGCCAGCAGCCAAGATCAGAATGACAGGGGAGGAAGGAACTATGGCTACACCTTC
>TRBV5-1|-|-|TRBJ2-3
CASSFGQGDTDTQYF
TGCGCCAGCAGCTTCGGGCAGGGTGACACAGATACGCAGTATTTT
>TRBV2|-|TRBD1|TRBJ2-5
CASSSGGQGALETQYF
TGTGCCAGCAGCTCAGGGGGACAGGGGGCATTAGAGACCCAGTACTTC
>TRBV7-9|-|TRBD1|TRBJ2-7
CASSLAGQGRHEQYF
TGTGCCAGCAGCTTAGCGGGACAGGGTAGACACGAGCAGTACTTC
>TRBV7-2|-|TRBD2|TRBJ2-1
CASSLARGRTSGSSYEQFF
TGTGCCAGCAGCTTAGCCCGCGGTCGGACTAGCGGGAGTTCCTATGAGCAGTTCTTC
>TRBV19|-|-|TRBJ2-7
CASKAGPGLGEQYF
TGTGCCAGTAAAGCGGGCCCGGGTCTGGGGGAGCAGTACTTC
>TRBV2|-|TRBD1|TRBJ2-4
CASKPTGNIQYF
TGTGCCAGCAAACCGACAGGGAACATTCAGTACTTC
>TRBV7-6|-|TRBD1|TRBJ1-5
CASSPGLGTAFSNQPQHF
TGTGCCAGCAGCCCCGGCTTAGGGACAGCGTTTAGCAATCAGCCCCAGCATTTT
>TRBV5-1|-|TRBD1|TRBJ1-1
CASSFGLGGQGAETEAFF
TGCGCCAGCAGCTTCGGACTTGGGGGACAGGGGGCAGAGACTGAAGCTTTCTTT
>TRBV21-1|-|-|TRBJ2-1
CASPLDTAYNEQFF
TGTGCCAGCCCCCTGGACACCGCCTACAATGAGCAGTTCTTC
>TRBV29-1|once|TRBD2|TRBJ2-3
CSVSGRATDTQYF
TGCAGCGTTAGCGGGAGAGCAACAGATACGCAGTATTTT
>TRBV6-5|-|TRBD2|TRBJ2-7
CASSYVGGSEQYF
TGTGCCAGCAGTTACGTGGGGGGGTCCGAGCAGTACTTC
>TRBV10-3|-|-|TRBJ2-7
CAISVQVPSYEQYF
TGTGCCATCTCAGTTCAGGTCCCATCCTACGAGCAGTACTTC
>TRBV27|-|TRBD2|TRBJ2-1
CASSFLAGGLNEQFF
TGTGCCAGCAGTTTCCTGGCGGGAGGGCTCAATGAGCAGTTCTTC
>TRBV9|-|TRBD1|TRBJ1-2
CASSEGQEPYGYTF
TGTGCCAGCAGCGAGGGACAGGAGCCATATGGCTACACCTTC
>TRBV28|-|-|TRBJ2-4
CASNPGLAKNIQYF
TGTGCCAGCAATCCGGGACTAGCCAAAAACATTCAGTACTTC
>TRBV27|-|TRBD1|TRBJ1-5
CASRTGTGANQPQHF
TGTGCCAGCAGGACCGGGACAGGGGCAAATCAGCCCCAGCATTTT
>TRBV19|-|-|TRBJ1-1
CASSSRQGRRDTEAFF
TGTGCCAGTTCCTCTAGGCAGGGGCGTCGTGACACTGAAGCTTTCTTT
>TRBV7-3|-|-|TRBJ1-1
CASSLRSGGEAFF
TGTGCCAGCAGCTTAAGGTCCGGGGGTGAAGCTTTCTTT
>TRBV7-2|-|-|TRBJ1-1
CASSLSWGGLTEAFF
TGTGCCAGCAGCTTATCCTGGGGGGGACTCACTGAAGCTTTCTTT
>TRBV5-6|-|-|TRBJ1-3
CASSGGGSSGNTIYF
TGTGCCAGCAGCGGTGGAGGGAGCTCTGGAAACACCATATATTTT
>TRBV15|-|-|TRBJ2-1
CATARERPGSYNEQFF
TGTGCCACCGCGAGGGAGCGCCCGGGCTCCTACAATGAGCAGTTCTTC